A single sample gave rise to the 20 T cell receptor beta chains below, sequenced in a study of OX40 agonist ivuxolimab in advanced cancers. The method was immunoSEQ multiplex PCR; TCRdb's version includes in-frame clones alone and lacks a portion of them. The table includes more than 15,000 clones, roughly 82% detected once. The source was CD4+ or CD8+ T cells sorted from blood, collected in a trial of the OX40 agonist ivuxolimab. The source of these receptors is an adult with an advanced solid tumor such as melanoma, head and neck, liver or kidney cancer.

The count of this clone is one. This chain joins TRBV7-8 and TRBJ2-1; D not resolved. The CDR3 spans 15 residues. V was pared by 1 base and J by 0 bases, with 7 bases between. The germline gives CDR1 SGHVS, CDR2 FQNEAQ. The DNA of the CDR3 is TGTGCCAGCAGCTTAGTCCCCAGCTCCTACAATGAGCAGTTCTTC. This encodes CASSLVPSSYNEQFF. Complete variable domain (other parts from reference TRBV7-8 and TRBJ2-1): GAGVSQSPRYKVAKRGQDVALRCDPISGHVSLFWYQQALGQGPEFLTYFQNEAQLDKSGLPSDRFFAERPEGSVSTLKIQRTQQEDSAVYLCASSLVPSSYNEQFFGPGTRLTVL.

The chain uses TRBV5-4 and TRBJ2-3; weak D call: TRBD1 (6 bases). Germline V lookup: CDR1 SGHNT, CDR2 YYREEE (reference sequence). Trimming removed 3 bases at V and 6 bases at J, with 14 bases between. This CDR3 region has 14 residues. CDR3 coding DNA: TGTGCCAGCAGCTCTAAACAGGGAATGGATACGCAGTATTTT. It codes for CASSSKQGMDTQYF.

This chain links TRBV4-1 with TRBJ1-2, with 8 bases fitting TRBD1. V lost 1 base and J lost 8; bases outside the gene matches: 6. CDR1 is MGHRA and CDR2 is YSYEKL in the germline V gene. This CDR3 has 14 residues. In DNA form, the CDR3 reads TGCGCCAGCAGCCAAGGACAGGGGACGGGGGGCTACACCTTC. It is translated as CASSQGQGTGGYTF.

This clone appeared once. This rearrangement joins TRBV9 to TRBJ2-5; D gene unclear. Deletions cut 4 bases from V and 5 bases from J, with 21 bases between. This CDR3 is 16 amino acids long. Germline lookup yields CDR1 SGDLS and CDR2 YYNGEE. CDR3 DNA: TGTGCCAGCAGCATCCAAGGGATCCTAAGGGCCGAGACCCAGTACTTC. This encodes CASSIQGILRAETQYF.

V is TRBV6-6 and J is TRBJ2-7, with 9 nucleotides matching TRBD2. Germline CDR1 and CDR2: MNHNY and SVGAGI (reference sequence). V lost 5 bases and J lost 2; bases outside the gene matches: 7. The CDR3 length is 15 residues. The CDR3 reads CASSPRVAGAYEQYF. The CDR3 region has the DNA TGTGCCAGCAGTCCGAGAGTAGCGGGAGCCTACGAGCAGTACTTC.

V usage is TRBV5-1 and J usage is TRBJ1-2; D gene unclear. The V gene's germline CDR1 is SGHRS and CDR2 YFSETQ. The CDR3 consists of 13 residues. Trimming removed 3 bases at V and 1 base at J, with 7 bases between. CDR3 bases: TGCGCCAGCAGCTCGGGGATTAACTATGGCTACACCTTC. As protein: CASSSGINYGYTF.

The rearrangement joins TRBV28 to TRBJ2-3; no clear D gene. The CDR3 contains 13 residues. Germline V gene data show CDR1 as MDHEN and CDR2 as SYDVKM. Between the trimmed V and J ends, which lost 11 bases and 2 bases, there was a span of 14 bases. The CDR3 sequence: CASDSPVTDTQYF. In DNA form, the CDR3 reads TGTGCCTCCGACTCACCTGTCACAGATACGCAGTATTTT.

The sample holds one count of this clone. The chain combines TRBV27 with TRBJ2-1, with 12 bases that match TRBD1. The V gene's germline CDR1 is MNHEY and CDR2 SMNVEV (reference sequence). This CDR3 comprises 16 residues. The V gene end was trimmed by 0 bases and the J gene end by 5 bases; junction bases not matched to a gene: 2. The CDR3 is CASSLSGTGGHNEQFF. CDR3 bases: TGTGCCAGCAGTTTATCCGGGACAGGGGGCCACAATGAGCAGTTCTTC.

This chain uses TRBV10-3 with TRBJ2-1; TRBD2 matches at 14 bases. The germline CDR1 and CDR2 sequences are ENHRY and SYGVKD. The CDR3 covers 17 residues. After removal of 2 bases from V and 9 bases from J, the junction contained 9 bases not matched to a gene. CDR3 sequence: CAISEKPGLAGVGEQFF. The CDR3 DNA reads TGTGCCATCAGTGAGAAGCCGGGACTAGCGGGAGTGGGTGAGCAGTTCTTC.

The V call is TRBV10-3, the J call TRBJ1-3, with 7 bases matching TRBD1. The germline V gene encodes CDR1 ENHRY and CDR2 SYGVKD. V was clipped by 6 bases and J by 8 bases; unmatched bases: 7. The CDR3 consists of 13 residues. In DNA, the CDR3 is TGTGCCATCAGACCAGACAGGGTCGACACCATATATTTT. As protein: CAIRPDRVDTIYF.

V and J are TRBV10-3 and TRBJ1-4; no definite D call. The CDR3 runs to 15 residues. Germline values: CDR1 ENHRY, CDR2 SYGVKD. Deletions cut 3 bases from V and 8 bases from J, with 16 bases between. DNA of the CDR3: TGTGCCATCAGTGAAACTAGGCCCGTAGGAGAAAAACTGTTTTTT. This translates into CAISETRPVGEKLFF.

V and J are TRBV30 and TRBJ2-5; unclear D gene. The germline CDR1 and CDR2 sequences are GTSNPN and SVGIG (reference sequence). This CDR3 spans 12 amino acids. Trimming removed 5 bases from V and 5 bases from J, with 12 bases in between. The CDR3 reads CAWDTAAETQYF. The CDR3 DNA reads as TGTGCCTGGGACACGGCAGCGGAGACCCAGTACTTC. Using reference TRBV30 and TRBJ2-5 for the parts outside the CDR3, the full variable domain is SQTIHQWPATLVQPVGSPLSLECTVEGTSNPNLYWYRQAAGRGLQLLFYSVGIGQISSEVPQNLSASRPQDRQFILSSKKLLLSDSGFYLCAWDTAAETQYFGPGTRLLVL.

This clone was picked up one time. The chain couples TRBV25-1 to TRBJ1-2; D call uncertain. The CDR3 loop spans 14 amino acids. Trimming removed 0 bases from V and 1 base from J, with 6 bases in between. CDR1 and CDR2 (germline): MGHDK, SYGVNS. The CDR3 sequence: CASSEYGVNYGYTF. In DNA form, the CDR3 reads TGTGCCAGCAGTGAATATGGGGTTAACTATGGCTACACCTTC.

This clone has just a few counts. The chain combines TRBV28 with TRBJ2-1, with D tentatively TRBD1 or TRBD2 (6 bases each). The ends were cut back, 5 bases at V and 1 base at J, with 9 bases in the middle. CDR1 is MDHEN, CDR2 SYDVKM, per germline. The CDR3 consists of 14 residues. The DNA for the CDR3 is TGTGCCAGCAGTCGAGGGGGGTCCTACAATGAGCAGTTCTTC. It translates to CASSRGGSYNEQFF.

This clone is labeled as medium-sized (0.01 to 0.1%). The rearrangement joins TRBV7-6 to TRBJ2-7; possibly TRBD2 for D (5 bases). This CDR3 has 15 residues. Trimming shortened V by 2 bases and J by 2 bases, and 13 bases separated the two germline ends. Per the germline V gene, CDR1 is SGHVS and CDR2 is FNYEAQ. The CDR3 region is CASSLSAGGTYEQYF. The CDR3 region has the DNA TGTGCCAGCAGCTTAAGCGCGGGCGGAACCTACGAGCAGTACTTC.

The J gene is TRBJ2-1, the V gene TRBV19; possible D gene TRBD2, 6 bases. The CDR3 has 13 amino acids. Germline V gene data show CDR1 as LNHDA and CDR2 as SQIVND (reference sequence). Trimming removed 1 base at V and 9 bases at J, with 10 bases between. CDR3: CASSIAGAVEQFF. The CDR3 DNA follows: TGTGCCAGTAGTATAGCGGGAGCGGTTGAGCAGTTCTTC.

This rearrangement joins TRBV2 to TRBJ2-1; D perhaps matches TRBD2 (6 bases). V was clipped by 8 bases and J by 9 bases, with 20 bases between them. The CDR3 spans 14 residues. The germline CDR1 and CDR2 sequences are SNHLY and FYNNEI. Written as DNA, the CDR3 is TGTGCCAGCCTTCGGGACTCCTATCCCAGTGAGCAGTTCTTC. Protein sequence: CASLRDSYPSEQFF. The complete variable domain, with remaining parts taken from reference TRBV2 and TRBJ2-1, reads EPEVTQTPSHQVTQMGQEVILRCVPISNHLYFYWYRQILGQKVEFLVSFYNNEISEKSEIFDDQFSVERPDGSNFTLKIRSTKLEDSAMYFCASLRDSYPSEQFFGPGTRLTVL.

The chain has TRBV7-2 and TRBJ2-1; no firm D call. The CDR3 extends over 15 amino acids. Trimming removed 5 bases from V and 2 bases from J, with 13 bases in between. Germline V gene lookup returns CDR1 SGHTA and CDR2 FQGNSA. CDR3 in DNA: TGTGCCAGCAGCCCCATAGCTGCTGCCTACAATGAGCAGTTCTTC. Amino acid sequence: CASSPIAAAYNEQFF.

The chain combines TRBV5-1 with TRBJ1-2, with 8 bases aligning to TRBD1. Losses at the gene ends were 4 bases for V and 7 bases for J; bases not matched to a gene: 9. Looked up from germline, CDR1 is SGHRS and CDR2 is YFSETQ. The CDR3 is made up of 14 amino acids. For the CDR3, the DNA is TGCGCCAGCAGCAACGGACAGGGAGAGGCTGGCTACACCTTC. It yields the protein CASSNGQGEAGYTF.

Comments on this clone: At one of its ends the junction is not consistent with the germline gene, which may arise from a read error. Other DNA sequences in this specimen translate into the identical CDR3. The rearrangement joins TRBV2 to TRBJ2-2; D might be TRBD1 or TRBD2, each matching 6 bases. Per the germline V gene, CDR1 is SNHLY and CDR2 is FYNNEI. The CDR3 runs 15 residues. The CDR3: CATRALRGRSGELFF. CDR3 nucleotides: TGCGCCACCAGGGCCCTTAGGGGGAGGTCCGGGGAGCTGTTTTTT.